What follows are 32 T cell receptor beta chains derived from one specimen sequenced in a study of cytomegalovirus exposure and HLA in healthy donors. PCR primers comprised 60 Vbeta and 13 Jbeta primers. Generated by immunoSEQ multiplex PCR, the TCRdb table keeps only in-frame clones and is missing some. The data show fewer than 200,000 clones, with about 88% seen just once and about 2% held by the top ten. Sample: PBMCs. These receptors originate from a man between 18 and 35 years old in good health and CMV-seropositive.

The gene calls are TRBV7-2 and TRBJ1-3; D unclear. The germline V and J ends were trimmed by 5 bases and 0 bases, with 8 bases remaining between them. Germline V lookup: CDR1 SGHTA, CDR2 FQGNSA. This CDR3 comprises 14 residues. DNA for the CDR3: TGTGCCAGCAGCCCAGTACCCTCTGGAAACACCATATATTTT. Residues: CASSPVPSGNTIYF. Full variable domain (missing parts from reference TRBV7-2 and TRBJ1-3): GAGVSQSPSNKVTEKGKDVELRCDPISGHTALYWYRQSLGQGLEFLIYFQGNSAPDKSGLPSDRFSAERTGGSVSTLTIQRTQQEDSAVYLCASSPVPSGNTIYFGEGSWLTVV.

The chain carries TRBV7-3 and TRBJ2-1; 7 bases match TRBD2. Germline V gene sequence: CDR1 SGHTA, CDR2 FQGTGA. CDR3 length: 14 amino acids. J gave up 4 bases and V 2 bases, and 2 bases lay outside the gene matches. As DNA, the CDR3 is TGTGCCAGCAGCTTAGCGGGGGAGTACAATGAGCAGTTCTTC. Residues: CASSLAGEYNEQFF.

The J gene is TRBJ1-3, the V gene TRBV6-6, with TRBD1 matching 7 bases. With V trimmed by 6 bases and J by 4 bases, 9 bases remained unmatched. The germline gives CDR1 MNHNY, CDR2 SVGAGI (reference sequence). CDR3 length: 15 amino acids. The DNA for the CDR3 is TGTGCCAGCAGGAGGGACAGTAGCGGCGGAAACACCATATATTTT. It codes for CASRRDSSGGNTIYF.

The table lists this clone with a count of one. The V and J genes are TRBV7-9 and TRBJ2-7; TRBD1 might be the D (6 bases). The CDR3 consists of 17 residues. Between the trimmed V and J ends, which lost 0 bases and 0 bases, there was a span of 15 bases. CDR1 and CDR2 from the germline V gene are SEHNR and FQNEAQ (reference sequence). The CDR3 region has the DNA TGTGCCAGCAGCTTAGCGAGCGGACAGAGTAGCTCCTACGAGCAGTACTTC. The encoded protein is CASSLASGQSSSYEQYF.

This clone was detected only a few times. The rearrangement links TRBV29-1 to TRBJ2-7, with 11 bases aligning to TRBD1. This CDR3 comprises 13 residues. The V gene end was trimmed by 7 bases and the J gene end by 6 bases; junction bases not matched to a gene: 8. CDR1 and CDR2 from the germline V gene are SQVTM and ANQGSEA. DNA of the CDR3: TGCAGCGCCGCGACCGGGACAGGGGGCGAGCAGTACTTC. Translation gives CSAATGTGGEQYF.

The gene calls are TRBV30 and TRBJ1-3; a possible D gene is TRBD1 (6 bases). The ends were cut back, 0 bases at V and 0 bases at J, with 21 bases in the middle. Germline values: CDR1 GTSNPN, CDR2 SVGIG (reference sequence). This CDR3 spans 19 amino acids. Here the CDR3 DNA reads TGTGCCTGGAGTGTAGATTTGTTTCTTGGACAGCCCTCTGGAAACACCATATATTTT. Protein sequence: CAWSVDLFLGQPSGNTIYF.

This clone showed up just once. The rearrangement joins TRBV6-1 to TRBJ2-7; 8 nucleotides agree with TRBD1. V dropped 2 bases and J dropped 7; count of bases not matched to a gene: 7. This CDR3 spans 14 amino acids. CDR1 is MNHNS, CDR2 SASEGT, per germline. CDR3: CASSEQQGAREQYF. CDR3 coding DNA: TGTGCCAGCAGTGAACAGCAGGGGGCAAGGGAGCAGTACTTC.

In this sample, this clone turned up once. One end of the junction does not line up with germline, which may come from a read error. The chain joins TRBV4-2 to TRBJ2-2; TRBD2 aligns across 12 bases. Per the germline V gene, CDR1 is LGHNA and CDR2 is YNFKEQ. The CDR3 extends over 18 amino acids. The CDR3 spells CASSHSLAGGPDTGELLF. In DNA form, the CDR3 reads TGTGCCAGCAGCCATTCTCTAGCGGGGGGGCCGGACACCGGGGAGCTGCTTTTT.

The chain recombines TRBV7-9 with TRBJ2-5; no firm D call. V was pared by 4 bases and J by 0 bases, with 9 bases between. The germline gives CDR1 SEHNR, CDR2 FQNEAQ (reference sequence). The CDR3 has 14 residues. The CDR3 here is CASSYYVDQETQYF. The CDR3 coding sequence is TGTGCCAGCAGCTACTACGTCGACCAAGAGACCCAGTACTTC.

The gene calls are TRBV30 and TRBJ2-7, with 9 bases aligning to TRBD1. CDR3 length: 13 amino acids. The germline gives CDR1 GTSNPN, CDR2 SVGIG (reference sequence). The ends lost 7 bases at V and 0 bases at J; junction bases unmatched: 4. The CDR3 region has the DNA TGTGCCTATGGGACAGGGAGCTCCTACGAGCAGTACTTC. This codes for CAYGTGSSYEQYF.

The CDR3 reads CASSYRAAVAYSYEQYF. CDR3 DNA sequence: TGTGCCAGCAGCTACCGAGCGGCGGTAGCGTATTCCTACGAGCAGTACTTC. The rearrangement links TRBV7-2 to TRBJ2-7, with D tentatively TRBD2 (5 bases). V was cut by 4 bases and J by 1 base, with 20 bases left in between. The CDR3 length is 17 residues. CDR1 and CDR2 (germline): SGHTA, FQGNSA.

The V gene is TRBV7-9, the J gene TRBJ2-5; D might be TRBD1 (6 bases). Germline lookup yields CDR1 SEHNR and CDR2 FQNEAQ (reference sequence). CDR3 length equals 12 residues. Trimming shortened V by 5 bases and J by 5 bases, and 9 bases separated the two germline ends. The CDR3 DNA sequence: TGTGCCAGCAGCACAGGGTCGGAGACCCAGTACTTC. It is translated as CASSTGSETQYF.

V gene TRBV27 combines with J gene TRBJ2-3; D possibly corresponds to TRBD2 (6 bases). Germline V lookup: CDR1 MNHEY, CDR2 SMNVEV (reference sequence). Trimming removed 2 bases from V and 7 bases from J, with 34 bases in between. The CDR3 runs to 21 residues. CDR3 sequence reads: CASSLNGGPHDASRWRNTQYF. The CDR3 bases are TGTGCCAGCAGTTTAAACGGGGGACCGCATGATGCCAGTCGGTGGCGGAATACGCAGTATTTT.

The V call is TRBV27, the J call TRBJ1-5; TRBD1 aligns across 7 bases. Germline V gene sequence: CDR1 MNHEY, CDR2 SMNVEV (reference sequence). The CDR3 is 14 amino acids. The V gene end was trimmed by 4 bases and the J gene end by 3 bases; junction bases not matched to a gene: 3. CDR3 sequence reads: CASSSQGDNQPQHF. The CDR3 coding sequence is TGTGCCAGCAGTTCTCAGGGGGACAATCAGCCCCAGCATTTT.

The V and J genes are TRBV9 and TRBJ1-1; the D gene is possibly TRBD1 (5 bases). CDR1 and CDR2 from the germline V gene are SGDLS and YYNGEE. There are 13 residues in the CDR3. Trimming removed 4 bases at V and 5 bases at J, with 12 bases between. This CDR3 is CASSLQEGTEAFF. CDR3 sequence (DNA): TGTGCCAGCAGCCTCCAGGAGGGGACTGAAGCTTTCTTT.

The chain joins TRBV4-1 to TRBJ2-1; 9 bases are a match to TRBD1. Per germline, CDR1 MGHRA and CDR2 YSYEKL. This CDR3 has 15 residues. The ends lost 2 bases at V and 8 bases at J; junction bases unmatched: 7. CDR3 amino acids: CASSQLVQGADEQFF. The CDR3 DNA reads as TGCGCCAGCAGCCAACTGGTACAGGGGGCGGATGAGCAGTTCTTC.

The chain is built from TRBV20-1 and TRBJ2-5, with D unresolved. The CDR3 has 11 residues. Trimming removed 7 bases from V and 2 bases from J, with 8 bases in between. Germline CDR1 and CDR2: DFQATT and SNEGSKA (reference sequence). The CDR3 bases are TGCAGTGGAGAGAATCAAGAGACCCAGTACTTC. Translating it yields CSGENQETQYF.

A note on this clone: At one end the junction does not follow the germline gene, possibly because of a read error. The J gene is TRBJ2-4, the V gene TRBV25-1; the match to TRBD1 covers 7 bases. This CDR3 comprises 15 residues. CDR1 MGHDK and CDR2 SYGVNS come from the germline V gene. The chain's CDR3 is CASSTTRDSPNSQYF. The CDR3 DNA reads as TGTGCCAGCAGTACGACCCGGGACAGTCCTAACAGTCAGTACTTC. The full variable domain, with the rest looked up from reference TRBV25-1 and TRBJ2-4, is EADIYQTPRYLVIGTGKKITLECSQTMGHDKMYWYQQDPGMELHLIHYSYGVNSTEKGDLSSESTVSRIRTEHFPLTLESARPSHTSQYLCASSTTRDSPNSQYFGAGTRLSVL.

The CDR3 sequence is CASSIIHITGELFF. DNA of the CDR3: TGTGCCAGCTCGATCATTCACATCACCGGGGAGCTGTTTTTT. This chain joins TRBV18 and TRBJ2-2; D unclear. This CDR3 has 14 residues. V was trimmed by 6 bases and J by 4 bases, leaving 12 bases between them. Germline values: CDR1 KGHSH, CDR2 LQKENI.

With respect to this clone: One junction end disagrees with the germline gene, perhaps due to a read error. J is TRBJ2-5 and V is TRBV7-9, with 14 positions matching TRBD2. Germline V gives CDR1 SEHNR, CDR2 FQNEAQ (reference sequence). CDR3 size: 16 residues. CDR3 region: CSSSPRLAGGRETQYF. Written as DNA, the CDR3 is TGTTCCAGCAGCCCACGACTAGCGGGGGGGCGAGAGACCCAGTACTTC.

V gene TRBV5-1 combines with J gene TRBJ2-5, with 7 bases fitting TRBD2. The junction had 5 bases not matched to a gene; V was cut back by 2 bases and J by 4 bases. CDR3 length: 14 residues. Germline-derived CDR1 and CDR2 are SGHRS and YFSETQ. CDR3 sequence: CASSLNGGGETQYF. As DNA, the CDR3 is TGCGCCAGCAGCTTAAATGGGGGGGGAGAGACCCAGTACTTC.

The rearrangement uses TRBV5-1 and TRBJ1-1; 9 bases are a match to TRBD1. The CDR3 extends over 13 amino acids. Per germline, CDR1 SGHRS and CDR2 YFSETQ. The V segment lost 7 bases and the J segment 3 bases; nucleotides outside the gene matches: 4. This CDR3 is CASGTGWDTEAFF. The CDR3, as DNA: TGCGCCAGCGGGACAGGGTGGGACACTGAAGCTTTCTTT. Looking up the rest from reference TRBV5-1 and TRBJ1-1 gives the full variable domain: KAGVTQTPRYLIKTRGQQVTLSCSPISGHRSVSWYQQTPGQGLQFLFEYFSETQRNKGNFPGRFSGRQFSNSRSEMNVSTLELGDSALYLCASGTGWDTEAFFGQGTRLTVV.

The V call is TRBV5-1, the J call TRBJ1-1, with D tentatively TRBD1 (5 bases). Germline V gene data show CDR1 as SGHRS and CDR2 as YFSETQ. The CDR3 is 15 residues long. V lost 1 base to trimming and J lost 0 bases, with 10 bases between them. The CDR3 region is CASSLRTSLNTEAFF. The DNA of the CDR3 is TGCGCCAGCAGCTTGCGGACATCTCTGAACACTGAAGCTTTCTTT.

CDR3: CAISEVGGYGYTF. The CDR3 DNA reads as TGTGCCATCTCAGAGGTGGGGGGCTATGGCTACACCTTC. This chain joins TRBV10-3 and TRBJ1-2; D possibly corresponds to TRBD1 (5 bases). The V and J ends lost 8 bases and 4 bases respectively, with 14 bases between them. Germline CDR1 is ENHRY and CDR2 is SYGVKD. The CDR3 sequence is 13 residues long.

The chain links TRBV30 to TRBJ2-4; D may be TRBD1 (7 bases). Germline V gene data show CDR1 as GTSNPN and CDR2 as SVGIG (reference sequence). With 0 bases removed from V and 7 bases from J, the gap between germline ends came to 13 bases. The CDR3 totals 14 residues. CDR3 loop: CAWSVGAGGNIQYF. The CDR3 coding sequence is TGTGCCTGGAGTGTAGGGGCAGGGGGGAACATTCAGTACTTC.

The chain carries TRBV5-8 and TRBJ1-1; no clear D gene. Germline-derived CDR1 and CDR2 are SGHTS and YDEGEE. CDR3 length: 12 amino acids. Trimming removed 4 bases from V and 4 bases from J, with 8 bases in between. The CDR3 sequence is CASSPRSTEAFF. The CDR3 bases are TGTGCCAGCAGCCCCCGGAGCACTGAAGCTTTCTTT.

The V gene is TRBV28, the J gene TRBJ1-6; 9 positions agree with TRBD1. Trimming removed 6 bases from V and 0 bases from J; junction bases left unmatched: 9. The CDR3 spans 18 residues. In germline, CDR1 is MDHEN, CDR2 SYDVKM. Written as DNA, the CDR3 is TGTGCCAGCAGCCGTGGACAGGGGTTAGGCTCCTATAATTCACCCCTCCACTTT. Its protein product is CASSRGQGLGSYNSPLHF.

The chain uses TRBV7-3 and TRBJ2-2; the match to TRBD1 covers 10 bases. This CDR3 is 17 amino acids long. The V and J ends lost 5 bases and 5 bases, in that order; junction bases with no gene match: 11. CDR1 SGHTA and CDR2 FQGTGA come from the germline V gene. CDR3 residues: CASSPNRQGAGTGELFF. Here the CDR3 DNA reads TGTGCCAGCAGCCCAAATAGACAGGGGGCGGGAACCGGGGAGCTGTTTTTT.

CDR3 in amino acids: CASSISQRYEQYF. The CDR3 coding sequence is TGTGCCAGTAGTATCTCGCAGCGCTACGAGCAGTACTTC. The J gene is TRBJ2-7, the V gene TRBV19; unclear D gene. Germline V gives CDR1 LNHDA, CDR2 SQIVND (reference sequence). With 3 bases removed from V and 3 bases from J, the gap between germline ends came to 9 bases. The CDR3 length is 13 residues.

The chain carries TRBV9 and TRBJ1-2; 8 nucleotides match TRBD1. V gave up 3 bases and J gave up 7 bases; unmatched junction bases: 2. Germline-derived CDR1 and CDR2 are SGDLS and YYNGEE. The CDR3 totals 12 residues. Here the CDR3 DNA reads TGTGCCAGCAGCGGCACAGGGGGTGGCTACACCTTC. Its translation: CASSGTGGGYTF.

V and J are TRBV2 and TRBJ1-2, with TRBD1 identical over 7 bases. There are 14 residues in the CDR3. The germline gives CDR1 SNHLY, CDR2 FYNNEI. The V and J ends lost 8 bases and 1 base, in that order; junction bases with no gene match: 7. The CDR3 region has the DNA TGTGCCAGCCAAAAGACAGGGCTTAACTATGGCTACACCTTC. This codes for CASQKTGLNYGYTF.

The chain uses TRBV6-1 and TRBJ2-1; 7 bases map to TRBD2. There are 13 residues in the CDR3. Trimming at V came to 6 bases and at J to 3 bases, leaving 2 bases not matched to a gene. Germline assignment: CDR1 MNHNS and CDR2 SASEGT. CDR3 nucleotide sequence: TGTGCCAGCAGCAGGGACTACTACAATGAGCAGTTCTTC. This sequence encodes CASSRDYYNEQFF.